This entry lists 26 T cell receptor beta chains sequenced from one sample in a study of T cell responses to AZD1222 COVID-19 vaccine. The data were produced by immunoSEQ multiplex PCR, yet TCRdb's version contains in-frame clones alone and is incomplete. The sample holds about 130,000 clones; around 90% are singletons and the top ten take 6.3%. The sample in question was peripheral blood, obtained on day 0 of AZD1222 vaccination. The receptors shown here come from an adult in good health.

V gene TRBV7-3 combines with J gene TRBJ2-7; the D gene could be TRBD1 or TRBD2 (5 bases each). Germline CDR1 reads SGHTA; CDR2 reads FQGTGA. The CDR3 is 13 amino acids. V was shortened by 3 bases and J by 3 bases, with 9 bases between the two germline ends. In DNA, the CDR3 is TGTGCCAGCAGCTTTGGGACCCTCTACGAGCAGTACTTC. Translated, it gives CASSFGTLYEQYF.

The genes are TRBV4-1 and TRBJ2-7; 9 nucleotides match TRBD1. Germline V gives CDR1 MGHRA, CDR2 YSYEKL. After removal of 3 bases from V and 5 bases from J, the junction contained 5 bases not matched to a gene. The CDR3 covers 14 residues. The DNA for the CDR3 is TGCGCCAGCAGCCAGGGACAGGGTGTCCACGAGCAGTACTTC. Its protein product is CASSQGQGVHEQYF.

V is TRBV19 and J is TRBJ1-2, with unresolved D. Germline loops: CDR1 LNHDA, CDR2 SQIVND (reference sequence). CDR3 length: 12 residues. Trimming shortened V by 2 bases and J by 4 bases, and 5 bases separated the two germline ends. The CDR3 DNA reads TGTGCCAGTAGTATATACAGCTATGGCTACACCTTC. This encodes CASSIYSYGYTF.

This clone was detected a few times. This sequence joins TRBV6-5 and TRBJ2-1; no clear D. V shed 0 bases and J shed 8 bases, with 8 bases lying between them. Looked up from germline, CDR1 is MNHEY and CDR2 is SVGAGI. The CDR3 runs 13 residues. CDR3: CASSYSTVHEQFF. The DNA of the CDR3 is TGTGCCAGCAGTTACTCGACGGTCCATGAGCAGTTCTTC.

The chain has TRBV6-5 and TRBJ1-5; TRBD1 aligns across 7 bases. The CDR3 loop spans 14 amino acids. V gave up 6 bases and J gave up 0 bases; unmatched junction bases: 2. Germline V gene data show CDR1 as MNHEY and CDR2 as SVGAGI. In nucleotides, the CDR3 is TGTGCCAGCAGGACAGGGTATAGCAATCAGCCCCAGCATTTT. It is translated as CASRTGYSNQPQHF.

The chain is built from TRBV12-3 or TRBV12-4 and TRBJ1-1, with unresolved D. The CDR3 loop spans 12 amino acids. V gave up 3 bases and J gave up 3 bases, with 5 bases separating them. This CDR3 is CASSFRDTEAFF. CDR3 in DNA: TGTGCCAGCAGTTTCCGGGACACTGAAGCTTTCTTT.

The rearrangement joins TRBV5-4 to TRBJ2-3; 9 bases align to TRBD2. There are 15 residues in the CDR3. Germline V gene lookup returns CDR1 SGHNT and CDR2 YYREEE (reference sequence). V shed 4 bases and J 5 bases; nucleotides not matched to a gene: 8. CDR3 DNA sequence: TGTGCCAGCAGCCACCGGGGGCGGGGGGGAGATACGCAGTATTTT. Protein product: CASSHRGRGGDTQYF.

On this clone: Other DNA sequences in this sample translate to the same CDR3. The chain joins TRBV27 to TRBJ2-1; no clear D. The length of the CDR3 is 11 residues. V gave up 1 base and J gave up 5 bases, with 0 bases separating them. Per the germline V gene, CDR1 is MNHEY and CDR2 is SMNVEV (reference sequence). The CDR3 DNA sequence: TGTGCCAGCAGTTTATACAATGAGCAGTTCTTC. This gives the protein CASSLYNEQFF.

The V gene is TRBV18, the J gene TRBJ1-1, with unresolved D. CDR3 length: 11 residues. The V gene's germline CDR1 is KGHSH and CDR2 LQKENI. V dropped 2 bases and J dropped 4 bases, with 2 bases sitting between them. The CDR3 region is CASSPVTEAFF. DNA for the CDR3: TGTGCCAGCTCACCAGTCACTGAAGCTTTCTTT.

The chain employs TRBV7-8 and TRBJ1-2; D may be TRBD1 (6 bases). With 5 bases removed from V and 4 bases from J, the gap between germline ends came to 20 bases. CDR1 is SGHVS, CDR2 FQNEAQ, per germline. The CDR3 has 16 residues. In DNA form, the CDR3 reads TGTGCCAGCAGCGACCGAAGGGCCGACAGGCCCTATGGCTACACCTTC. It translates to CASSDRRADRPYGYTF.

The V call is TRBV6-5, the J call TRBJ1-2; perhaps TRBD1 as D (6 bases). The CDR3 has 13 residues. V was shortened by 6 bases and J by 6 bases, with 14 bases between the two germline ends. CDR1 and CDR2 (germline): MNHEY, SVGAGI. CDR3: CASSLAGADGYTF. The CDR3 region has the DNA TGTGCCAGCAGCTTGGCAGGGGCGGATGGCTACACCTTC.

The CDR3 nucleotides read TGCGCCAGCAGCCAAGAAAGTGGGGGGACCTCCTACGAGCAGTACTTC. Translated: CASSQESGGTSYEQYF. This chain joins TRBV4-3 and TRBJ2-7; perhaps TRBD2 as D (6 bases). This CDR3 has 16 residues. Trimming cost V 0 bases and J 0 bases, with 12 bases left between them. The germline CDR1 and CDR2 sequences are LGHNA and YSLEER.

The chain recombines TRBV4-3 with TRBJ1-4; perhaps TRBD1 as D (5 bases). V lost 0 bases, J lost 12 bases, and 14 bases lay in between. The CDR3 is 14 residues long. The V gene's germline CDR1 is LGHNA and CDR2 YSLEER. In DNA, the CDR3 is TGCGCCAGCAGCCAAGATATGAGTTTGGGACAACTGTTTTTT. This codes for CASSQDMSLGQLFF.

This clone has just one count. A junction end diverges from the germline sequence, so it may reflect a read error. The gene calls are TRBV5-1 and TRBJ2-7; weak D call: TRBD1 (5 bases). The CDR3 runs 12 residues. Germline CDR1 SGHRS, CDR2 YFSETQ. The chain's CDR3 is CASSLVGEDTVF. In DNA form, the CDR3 reads TGCGCCAGCAGCTTGGTTGGTGAGGACACGGTCTTC. The full variable domain, with the rest looked up from reference TRBV5-1 and TRBJ2-7, is KAGVTQTPRYLIKTRGQQVTLSCSPISGHRSVSWYQQTPGQGLQFLFEYFSETQRNKGNFPGRFSGRQFSNSRSEMNVSTLELGDSALYLCASSLVGEDTVFGPGTRLTVT.

J is TRBJ1-4 and V is TRBV10-2; 7 bases are a match to TRBD1. The J segment lost 0 bases and the V segment lost 8 bases, leaving 9 bases of the junction unmatched. Per germline, CDR1 WSHSY and CDR2 SAAADI. This CDR3 has 16 residues. The CDR3 spells CASGKGTAATNEKLFF. CDR3 in DNA: TGCGCCAGCGGCAAAGGGACAGCCGCAACTAATGAAAAACTGTTTTTT.

The genes are TRBV5-6 and TRBJ2-3; a weak D match, TRBD2 (5 bases). This CDR3 is built from 13 residues. Trimming cost V 4 bases and J 0 bases, with 6 bases left between them. Germline V gene lookup returns CDR1 SGHDT and CDR2 YYEEEE. The CDR3 reads CASSPGSTDTQYF. Written as DNA, the CDR3 is TGTGCCAGCAGCCCGGGGAGCACAGATACGCAGTATTTT.

The chain combines TRBV6-5 with TRBJ2-7; D unresolved. V lost 0 bases and J lost 2, with 11 bases in between. The CDR3 is made up of 15 amino acids. Germline values: CDR1 MNHEY, CDR2 SVGAGI. The CDR3: CASSYSRQETYEQYF. In DNA, the CDR3 is TGTGCCAGCAGTTACTCCCGCCAGGAGACCTACGAGCAGTACTTC.

The CDR3 DNA is TGTGCCAGCAGTGACGGACTAGCGGGGGGGCGGGGCACAGATACGCAGTATTTT. This codes for CASSDGLAGGRGTDTQYF. This chain joins TRBV2 and TRBJ2-3; 15 nucleotides line up with TRBD2. Germline V gene sequence: CDR1 SNHLY, CDR2 FYNNEI. After removal of 3 bases from V and 1 base from J, the junction contained 5 bases not matched to a gene. The CDR3 is 18 amino acids.

The chain joins TRBV6-2 or TRBV6-3 to TRBJ1-5; D remains ambiguous. V lost 0 bases, J lost 2 bases, and 14 bases lay in between. The CDR3 runs 17 residues. Germline loops: CDR1 MNHEY, CDR2 SVGEGT. This CDR3 reads CASSYSPWTEGNQPQHF. The CDR3 nucleotides are TGTGCCAGCAGTTACTCCCCTTGGACGGAGGGCAATCAGCCCCAGCATTTT.

The V gene is TRBV6-5, the J gene TRBJ1-1; no definite D call. V was trimmed by 7 bases and J by 7 bases, leaving 16 bases between them. The V gene's germline CDR1 is MNHEY and CDR2 SVGAGI. The CDR3 contains 13 residues. CDR3 in amino acids: CASTSAWGNEAFF. Here the CDR3 DNA reads TGTGCCAGCACCTCAGCCTGGGGAAATGAAGCTTTCTTT.

This clone came up once. This chain uses TRBV2 with TRBJ1-3; the D is unclear. The CDR3 is made up of 15 amino acids. CDR1 is SNHLY, CDR2 FYNNEI, per germline. The ends were cut back, 7 bases at V and 4 bases at J, with 17 bases in the middle. The CDR3 loop reads CASTNRGGPGNTIYF. The CDR3 DNA sequence: TGTGCCAGCACCAACCGTGGAGGACCGGGAAACACCATATATTTT.

About this clone itself: A junction end diverges from the germline sequence, so it may reflect a read error. The chain employs TRBV10-3 and TRBJ1-1; D gene unclear. Germline assignment: CDR1 ENHRY and CDR2 SYGVKD. CDR3 size: 13 residues. The CDR3 region is CAISETENTKAFF. DNA for the CDR3: TGTGCCATCAGTGAAACCGAAAACACTAAAGCTTTCTTT.

Concerning this clone: A read error may be the cause here, since a much bigger clone is one base away. V gene TRBV6-1 combines with J gene TRBJ2-5, with 12 bases identical to TRBD2. J lost 4 bases, V lost 2 bases, and 2 bases had no gene match. CDR1 MNHNS and CDR2 SASEGT come from the germline V gene. The length of the CDR3 is 15 residues. The DNA for the CDR3 is TGTGCCAGCAGTGAACTAGCGGGGGGGCCAGAGACCCAGTACTTC. It yields the protein CASSELAGGPETQYF.

V is TRBV2 and J is TRBJ1-4; D unclear. Between the trimmed V and J ends, which lost 2 bases and 7 bases, there was a span of 11 bases. The CDR3 runs to 14 residues. Germline-derived CDR1 and CDR2 are SNHLY and FYNNEI. The CDR3 reads CASSEPGIGEKLFF. As DNA, the CDR3 is TGTGCCAGCAGTGAACCGGGGATAGGTGAAAAACTGTTTTTT.

The rearrangement joins TRBV10-3 to TRBJ1-6, with D maybe TRBD1 (5 bases). The germline CDR1 and CDR2 sequences are ENHRY and SYGVKD. This CDR3 comprises 17 residues. Deletions cut 1 base from V and 7 bases from J, with 17 bases between. The DNA of the CDR3 is TGTGCCATCAGTGAGTTCCAGGGAGGCCCCAGAAATTCACCCCTCCACTTT. Translating it yields CAISEFQGGPRNSPLHF.

The V call is TRBV27, the J call TRBJ2-7; a weak D match, TRBD1 (7 bases). Trimming took off 5 bases at V and 3 bases at J, with 11 bases between the two ends. The V gene's germline CDR1 is MNHEY and CDR2 SMNVEV (reference sequence). CDR3 length: 13 residues. CDR3 in DNA: TGTGCCAGCAGTGACAGGGACTTCTACGAGCAGTACTTC. This codes for CASSDRDFYEQYF.